This T cell receptor beta chain was found in a study of CD39 and CD103 CD8 tumor-infiltrating T cells. Study-level findings and limits: DP TIL clonotypes were rarely found in blood or uninvolved lymph node.

This clone was detected a few times. What it recognizes is unknown. Clones were read by immunoSEQ multiplex PCR, and TCRdb kept only the in-frame ones, dropping some. Seen here are around 1,300 clones, 65% to 80% observed once, and the top ten hold roughly half. The CDR3 consists of 15 residues. V lost 5 bases and J 1 base, leaving 15 bases between the germline ends. Germline V lookup: CDR1 SEHNR, CDR2 FQNEAQ (reference sequence). The chain links TRBV7-9 to TRBJ2-7; weak D call: TRBD1 (6 bases). The origin of this receptor is a human donor with head and neck squamous cell carcinoma. Sequenced sample: CD8+ T cells sorted from blood. Documented subset: total memory CD8 T cells (CD45RA-CCR7+/-) from blood or uninvolved lymph node. CDR3 sequence reads: CASSPRTVSSYEQYF. CDR3 DNA: TGTGCCAGCAGCCCTCGGACAGTCTCGTCCTACGAGCAGTACTTC. Full variable domain (missing parts from reference TRBV7-9 and TRBJ2-7): DTGVSQNPRHKITKRGQNVTFRCDPISEHNRLYWYRQTLGQGPEFLTYFQNEAQLEKSRLLSDRFSAERPKGSFSTLEIQRTEQGDSAMYLCASSPRTVSSYEQYFGPGTRLTVT.